Sequencing of this T cell receptor (beta chain) was carried out in a study of T cell changes during pregnancy in multiple sclerosis. TCRdb keeps only in-frame clones here, not all; method: immunoSEQ multiplex PCR. The table includes more than 35,000 clones, about 88% detected once. The CDR3 spans 15 residues. Between the trimmed V and J ends, which lost 5 bases and 4 bases, there was a span of 16 bases. Germline V lookup: CDR1 SGDLS, CDR2 YYNGEE. The starting material was CD4+ T cells from peripheral blood mononuclear cells, obtained in the first trimester of pregnancy. The chain is built from TRBV9 and TRBJ2-1; D possibly corresponds to TRBD2 (5 bases). The origin of this receptor is a female donor with multiple sclerosis, enrolled in a pregnancy study. CDR3 amino acids: CASSALARAYNEQFF. Here the CDR3 DNA reads TGTGCCAGCAGTGCATTAGCGAGGGCGTACAATGAGCAGTTCTTC. Combining the CDR3 with reference TRBV9 and TRBJ2-1 gives the whole variable domain DSGVTQTPKHLITATGQRVTLRCSPRSGDLSVYWYQQSLDQGLQFLIQYYNGEERAKGNILERFSAQQFPDLHSELNLSSLELGDSALYFCASSALARAYNEQFFGPGTRLTVL.